The clone carrying this T cell receptor beta chain was seen a single time. This CDR3 contains 16 residues. V was clipped by 2 bases and J by 0 bases; unmatched bases: 5. Germline CDR1 reads SGHRS; CDR2 reads YFSETQ. This specimen belongs to a study of blood T cell repertoires in COVID-19. The protocol was immunoSEQ multiplex PCR, while the TCRdb copy is restricted to in-frame clones and leaves out a portion. The sample records some 87,000 clones, around 80% being singletons. This clonotype originated in a woman older than 75 with active or convalescent COVID-19. Sequenced: peripheral blood. The chain carries TRBV5-1 and TRBJ2-1; 7 positions match TRBD2. The CDR3 coding sequence is TGCGCCAGCAGCTTAATCGCGGGGGTCTCCTACAATGAGCAGTTCTTC. Translating gives CASSLIAGVSYNEQFF.